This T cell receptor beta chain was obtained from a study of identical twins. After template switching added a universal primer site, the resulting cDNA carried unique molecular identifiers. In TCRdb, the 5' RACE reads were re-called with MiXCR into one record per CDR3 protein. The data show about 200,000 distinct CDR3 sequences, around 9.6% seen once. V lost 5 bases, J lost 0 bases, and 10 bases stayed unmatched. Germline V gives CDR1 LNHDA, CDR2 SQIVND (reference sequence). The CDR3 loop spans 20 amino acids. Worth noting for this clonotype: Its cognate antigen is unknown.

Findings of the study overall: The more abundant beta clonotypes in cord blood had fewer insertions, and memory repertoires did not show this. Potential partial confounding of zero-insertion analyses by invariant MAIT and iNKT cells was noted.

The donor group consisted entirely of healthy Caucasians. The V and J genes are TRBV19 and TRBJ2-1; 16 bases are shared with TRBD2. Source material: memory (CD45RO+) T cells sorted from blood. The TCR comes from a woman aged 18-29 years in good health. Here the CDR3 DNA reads TGTGCCAGTAGTCCCGGGACTAGCGGGAGGGCCAGGGACTCCTACAATGAGCAGTTCTTC. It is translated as CASSPGTSGRARDSYNEQFF.